The 24 T cell receptor beta chains given below trace back to one sample, sequenced in a study of cytomegalovirus exposure and HLA in healthy donors. Both 60 Vbeta primers and 13 Jbeta primers went into the PCR. This table comes from immunoSEQ multiplex PCR, and its TCRdb copy is limited to in-frame clones, with some not included. Of some 70,000 clones detected, roughly three quarters appear once; the ten largest clones hold over 2.5%. Sequences were obtained from PBMCs. These receptors all come from a man in his late teens or twenties in good health and CMV-seronegative.

The rearrangement links TRBV15 to TRBJ1-1; TRBD1 agrees at 8 bases. The J segment lost 4 bases and the V segment lost 7 bases, leaving 11 bases of the junction unmatched. The CDR3 runs 15 residues. CDR1 is LNHNV and CDR2 is YYDKDF in the germline V gene (reference sequence). The CDR3 DNA sequence: TGTGCCACCACCCCCGGGACAGGCGGGATCACTGAAGCTTTCTTT. This encodes CATTPGTGGITEAFF.

About this clone: A read error may account for a junction end that differs from germline. V usage is TRBV11-3 and J usage is TRBJ2-2; weak D call: TRBD2 (5 bases). Germline CDR1 reads SGHNT; CDR2 reads YENEEA. This CDR3 has 16 amino acids. CDR3 coding DNA: TGTGCCAGCAGCCCTCGGGGTGATATGAACGCCGGGGAGCTGTTTTTT. As protein: CASSPRGDMNAGELFF. Looking up the rest from reference TRBV11-3 and TRBJ2-2 gives the full variable domain: EAGVVQSPRYKIIEKKQPVAFWCNPISGHNTLYWYLQNLGQGPELLIRYENEEAVDDSQLPKDRFSAERLKGVDSTLKIQPAELGDSAVYLCASSPRGDMNAGELFFGEGSRLTVL.

The chain recombines TRBV19 with TRBJ2-3; 8 positions match TRBD1. CDR3 length: 17 amino acids. Trimming took 4 bases from V and 3 from J; bases not matched to a gene: 12. Germline lookup yields CDR1 LNHDA and CDR2 SQIVND (reference sequence). The CDR3 nucleotides are TGTGCCAGTAGTACTAAAAGACAGGGGCGAACGACAGATACGCAGTATTTT. It specifies CASSTKRQGRTTDTQYF.

This clone was observed once. The rearrangement joins TRBV5-1 to TRBJ2-1, with D possibly matching TRBD2 (5 bases). The CDR3 has 14 residues. Trimming stripped 0 bases from V and 5 bases from J, with 9 bases between. The V gene's germline CDR1 is SGHRS and CDR2 YFSETQ. For the CDR3, the DNA is TGCGCCAGCAGCTTGGGTGGACTTGACAATGAGCAGTTCTTC. It translates to CASSLGGLDNEQFF. Variable domain in full (rest from reference TRBV5-1 and TRBJ2-1): KAGVTQTPRYLIKTRGQQVTLSCSPISGHRSVSWYQQTPGQGLQFLFEYFSETQRNKGNFPGRFSGRQFSNSRSEMNVSTLELGDSALYLCASSLGGLDNEQFFGPGTRLTVL.

The table lists this clone with a few counts. V gene TRBV6-6 combines with J gene TRBJ2-5; possibly TRBD1 for D (5 bases). The V and J ends lost 0 bases and 5 bases respectively, with 13 bases between them. The CDR3 is 15 residues long. Looked up from germline, CDR1 is MNHNY and CDR2 is SVGAGI (reference sequence). CDR3 DNA sequence: TGTGCCAGCAGTTACTCGATGCAGGGCCAGGAGACCCAGTACTTC. Its protein is CASSYSMQGQETQYF.

V usage is TRBV6-1 and J usage is TRBJ2-7; the D is unclear. The CDR3 is 11 amino acids. CDR1 and CDR2 (germline): MNHNS, SASEGT. The V and J ends lost 3 bases and 7 bases respectively, with 7 bases between them. The CDR3 DNA sequence: TGTGCCAGCAGTGAGTTGAGGGAGCAGTACTTC. Its translation is CASSELREQYF.

The CDR3 nucleotides are TGTGCCAGTACGCCTAATGGAGGGTCTGGCAATCAGCCCCAGCATTTT. Protein: CASTPNGGSGNQPQHF. The chain recombines TRBV19 with TRBJ1-5, with unresolved D. This CDR3 has 16 residues. With 7 bases removed from V and 2 bases from J, the gap between germline ends came to 18 bases. The germline CDR1 and CDR2 sequences are LNHDA and SQIVND (reference sequence).

The chain is built from TRBV21-1 and TRBJ2-7; TRBD1, the table's D call, lacks a check against the DNA. TRBV21-1 is given as a pseudogene. The CDR3 sequence is 16 residues long. CDR3 nucleotides: TGTGCCAGCAGCAAAGGGGGGCGGCCGTCGGACTACGAGCAGTACTTC. It encodes CASSKGGRPSDYEQYF.

This chain joins TRBV6-1 and TRBJ1-5; TRBD1 might be the D (5 bases). Germline lookup yields CDR1 MNHNS and CDR2 SASEGT. V dropped 6 bases and J dropped 3 bases, with 12 bases sitting between them. The CDR3 has 14 residues. As DNA, the CDR3 is TGTGCCAGCAGACTCCCAGGGATCAATCAGCCCCAGCATTTT. Translated, it gives CASRLPGINQPQHF.

This clone came up once. This chain connects TRBV6-1 to TRBJ2-7, with unresolved D. The CDR3 is 14 amino acids. Trimming took off 7 bases at V and 1 base at J, with 14 bases between the two ends. Germline loops: CDR1 MNHNS, CDR2 SASEGT. This chain's CDR3 is CASNGDLVSYEQYV. The CDR3 DNA reads as TGTGCCAGCAATGGTGACCTAGTGTCCTACGAGCAGTACGTC.

The rearrangement links TRBV7-9 to TRBJ1-2; a possible D gene is TRBD1 (5 bases). Germline CDR1 and CDR2: SEHNR and FQNEAQ (reference sequence). Between the trimmed V and J ends, which lost 5 bases and 8 bases, there was a span of 18 bases. This CDR3 region has 14 residues. In nucleotides, the CDR3 is TGTGCCAGCAGCCCCCCTGAGGGGAGGGAGGGCTACACCTTC. Residues: CASSPPEGREGYTF.

V gene TRBV6-1 combines with J gene TRBJ1-5; D gene uncertain. Germline CDR1 reads MNHNS; CDR2 reads SASEGT. V was trimmed by 5 bases and J by 1 base, leaving 12 bases between them. The CDR3 sequence is 15 residues long. The CDR3 protein is CASSIEGLSNQPQHF. CDR3 sequence (DNA): TGTGCCAGCAGTATAGAGGGCCTGAGCAATCAGCCCCAGCATTTT.

The rearrangement joins TRBV6-6 to TRBJ1-6; D is undetermined. V lost 8 bases, J lost 9 bases, and 14 bases lay in between. Germline V gene lookup returns CDR1 MNHNY and CDR2 SVGAGI (reference sequence). The CDR3 is made up of 13 amino acids. The CDR3 coding sequence is TGTGCCAGCCTACGGAGCCTTAGTTCACCCCTCCACTTT. It encodes CASLRSLSSPLHF.

This clone was detected a few times. This rearrangement joins TRBV19 to TRBJ1-5, with D tentatively TRBD1 (6 bases). This CDR3 is 15 amino acids long. The germline CDR1 and CDR2 sequences are LNHDA and SQIVND (reference sequence). V lost 1 base to trimming and J lost 4 bases, with 11 bases between them. The CDR3 DNA reads as TGTGCCAGTAGTATAGTTAGGGGGACGAATCAGCCCCAGCATTTT. This codes for CASSIVRGTNQPQHF.

The V gene is TRBV19, the J gene TRBJ2-6; TRBD1 matches at 8 bases. V shed 3 bases and J 2 bases; nucleotides not matched to a gene: 15. Germline assignment: CDR1 LNHDA and CDR2 SQIVND (reference sequence). The CDR3 sequence is 20 residues long. CDR3 bases: TGTGCCAGTAGTATTCGGACAGGGCTAACCCTCTCTGCTGGGGCCAACGTCCTGACTTTC. This translates into CASSIRTGLTLSAGANVLTF.

The chain has TRBV4-1 and TRBJ2-5; 10 bases agree with TRBD2. V lost 1 base and J lost 5; bases outside the gene matches: 10. The CDR3 runs to 17 residues. CDR1 is MGHRA, CDR2 YSYEKL, per germline. The DNA of the CDR3 is TGCGCCAGCAGCCAAGGCTTCAGCGGGGGGGATTCGGAGACCCAGTACTTC. Protein: CASSQGFSGGDSETQYF.

The chain links TRBV2 to TRBJ2-7; 12 bases line up with TRBD1. Germline CDR1 reads SNHLY; CDR2 reads FYNNEI. Trimming removed 2 bases from V and 6 bases from J; junction bases left unmatched: 8. The CDR3 loop spans 16 amino acids. The CDR3 protein is CASSESWGQGAGEQYV. The CDR3 DNA sequence: TGTGCCAGCAGTGAATCTTGGGGACAGGGGGCTGGCGAGCAGTACGTC.

This chain uses TRBV4-2 with TRBJ2-1; the D is unclear. Trimming pared 0 bases from V and 5 bases from J, leaving 14 bases between. Germline V lookup: CDR1 LGHNA, CDR2 YNFKEQ. The CDR3 runs 16 residues. CDR3 residues: CASSQEGSQIHNEQFF. CDR3 nucleotide sequence: TGTGCCAGCAGCCAAGAGGGTAGCCAAATACACAATGAGCAGTTCTTC.

This clone showed up just a few times. The rearrangement links TRBV7-9 to TRBJ2-3; D call uncertain. This CDR3 region has 12 residues. V was clipped by 4 bases and J by 2 bases, with 4 bases between them. Germline loops: CDR1 SEHNR, CDR2 FQNEAQ (reference sequence). CDR3 sequence (DNA): TGTGCCAGCAGCTCTTACACAGATACGCAGTATTTT. Translated: CASSSYTDTQYF.

The chain has TRBV27 and TRBJ1-1; 7 bases fit TRBD1. The CDR3 totals 15 residues. From germline, CDR1 is MNHEY and CDR2 SMNVEV (reference sequence). The junction had 6 bases not matched to a gene; V was cut back by 2 bases and J by 3 bases. The CDR3 loop is CASSLRGRGDTEAFF. CDR3 nucleotides: TGTGCCAGCAGTTTACGGGGCAGGGGGGACACTGAAGCTTTCTTT.

In this sample, this clone turned up a few times. Other nucleotide sequences from this sample produce the same CDR3. CDR3 loop: CASSRGGSYNEQFF. DNA of the CDR3: TGTGCCAGCAGCCGAGGGGGCTCCTACAATGAGCAGTTCTTC. This rearrangement joins TRBV14 to TRBJ2-1; possibly TRBD1 for D (6 bases). V was clipped by 4 bases and J by 0 bases, with 7 bases between them. Germline V gene data show CDR1 as SGHDN and CDR2 as FVKESK. There are 14 residues in the CDR3.

The genes are TRBV6-1 and TRBJ2-7; D gene ambiguous. The length of the CDR3 is 12 residues. Germline CDR1 MNHNS, CDR2 SASEGT. V lost 4 bases and J 2 bases, leaving 6 bases between the germline ends. The CDR3 is CASSGVTYEQYF. CDR3 coding DNA: TGTGCCAGCAGTGGCGTGACCTACGAGCAGTACTTC.

The V and J genes are TRBV19 and TRBJ2-7; TRBD1 aligns across 10 bases. This CDR3 has 13 residues. The trim removed 9 bases at V and 6 bases at J, leaving 8 bases unmatched. Germline V CDR1 and CDR2: LNHDA, SQIVND (reference sequence). As DNA, the CDR3 is TGTGCCAGCACCGGGACAGGGGCACTCGAGCAGTACTTC. This codes for CASTGTGALEQYF.

V is TRBV5-4 and J is TRBJ1-1, with 12 nucleotides matching TRBD1. V shed 4 bases, J shed 8 bases, and the junction held 6 bases outside the gene matches. Germline loops: CDR1 SGHNT, CDR2 YYREEE (reference sequence). CDR3 size: 14 residues. The CDR3 nucleotides are TGTGCCAGCAGCCCGGGACAGGGGGCGGGAGAAGCTTTCTTT. This sequence encodes CASSPGQGAGEAFF.